Presented here are 6 T cell receptor beta chains from one specimen sequenced in a study of identical twins. TCRdb called the 5' RACE reads again in MiXCR, with one record for every CDR3 protein. The sample shows hundreds of thousands of distinct CDR3 sequences, 21% of them seen only once. The same data also contributed to another study, on T cells expressing NK-cell markers.

The material sequenced was PBMCs. All receptors come from a young woman in good health.

At least ten counts were recorded for this clonotype. The gene calls are TRBV3-1 and TRBJ1-4, with D unresolved. The V end lost 2 bases, the J end lost 3 bases, and 7 bases lay between the germline ends. Germline values: CDR1 LGHDT, CDR2 YNNKEL (reference sequence). The CDR3 is made up of 14 amino acids. For the CDR3, the DNA is TGTGCCAGCAGCCAACGGGTGGCTAATGAAAAACTGTTTTTT. Its translation is CASSQRVANEKLFF.

The chain employs TRBV12-3 or TRBV12-4 and TRBJ2-3; D is uncertain. Trimming shortened V by 5 bases and J by 11 bases, and 14 bases separated the two germline ends. The CDR3 covers 12 residues. The CDR3 DNA sequence: TGTGCCAGCAGTACCCCCCGGAGTCGGCAGTATTTT. It yields the protein CASSTPRSRQYF.

This chain uses TRBV5-1 with TRBJ1-6; D remains unclear. This CDR3 spans 15 amino acids. The germline gives CDR1 SGHRS, CDR2 YFSETQ. V was pared by 0 bases and J by 7 bases, with 11 bases between. CDR3 sequence reads: CASSLGQTINSPLHF. CDR3 nucleotides: TGCGCCAGCAGCTTGGGCCAGACTATCAATTCACCCCTCCACTTT. Full variable domain (missing parts from reference TRBV5-1 and TRBJ1-6): KAGVTQTPRYLIKTRGQQVTLSCSPISGHRSVSWYQQTPGQGLQFLFEYFSETQRNKGNFPGRFSGRQFSNSRSEMNVSTLELGDSALYLCASSLGQTINSPLHFGNGTRLTVT.

The V and J genes are TRBV12-3 or TRBV12-4 and TRBJ1-1; no reliable D call. V dropped 5 bases and J dropped 6 bases, with 16 bases sitting between them. The CDR3 totals 14 residues. The CDR3: CASSPTSGASEAFF. CDR3 coding DNA: TGTGCCAGCAGTCCGACCTCCGGAGCCTCTGAAGCTTTCTTT.

This clonotype was seen repeatedly, ten times or more. This CDR3 is CSVERGAKNIQYF. The CDR3 DNA follows: TGCAGCGTTGAACGAGGGGCCAAAAACATTCAGTACTTC. The chain joins TRBV29-1 to TRBJ2-4; D perhaps matches TRBD2 (5 bases). This CDR3 contains 13 residues. Germline V gene data show CDR1 as SQVTM and CDR2 as ANQGSEA. The V gene lost 2 bases and the J gene lost 1 base, with 6 bases spanning the gap.

The chain employs TRBV15 and TRBJ2-2, with 7 bases that match TRBD2. Germline V gene lookup returns CDR1 LNHNV and CDR2 YYDKDF (reference sequence). CDR3 length: 16 residues. Trimming took 6 bases from V and 0 from J; bases not matched to a gene: 7. DNA for the CDR3: TGTGCCACCAGACTTGAACTAGCGCCGAACACCGGGGAGCTGTTTTTT. Encoded protein: CATRLELAPNTGELFF.